This T cell receptor (beta chain) was sequenced for a study of T cell repertoires in cytomegalovirus infection. The overall study: Evidence of both CMV infection and a matching HLA type came from public TCR beta signatures. General study results and limits: Ex vivo, HLA-C-restricted CMV-specific TCR beta clonotypes prevailed over the rest of the response. Carriers of CMV plus the relevant HLA were identified by cumulative public TCR beta family frequency.

The CDR3 consists of 15 residues. Germline assignment: CDR1 SGHAT and CDR2 FQNNGV. J lost 0 bases, V lost 8 bases, and 6 bases had no gene match. A single record per CDR3 protein comes from TCRdb applying MiXCR to the reads. The table lists 400,000 or so distinct CDR3 sequences, approximately 31% of them singletons. This clonotype has at least ten counts. The antigen is unknown. The sequence was obtained from a human donor in good health (CMV status not recorded). Some clones in this sample may be carry-over from other donors' samples. This chain links TRBV11-2 with TRBJ2-2; 7 bases match TRBD2. Sequenced: PBMCs. The CDR3 DNA follows: TGTGCCAGCGGCCCCGGACTAGCGAACACCGGGGAGCTGTTTTTT. It translates to CASGPGLANTGELFF.